The T cell receptor (beta chain) described here comes from a study of T-cell reconstitution after alpha-beta-depleted transplantation in children listed by TCRdb under 2016. With respect to the entire study: Using TCR repertoire profiling, the study followed T-cell immune reconstitution in a quantitative way in children after TCRalphabeta/CD19-depleted allogeneic hematopoietic cell transplantation.

A single count supports this clonotype. Its antigen has not been determined. Within one base of it there is no much larger clone, and no base qualities were kept. A lone read is weak support. The method was PCR. The data were produced on an Illumina HiSeq 2500. To normalize quantification of the TCRbeta repertoire, the TCR libraries were built with molecular barcoding that relied on unique molecular identifiers. TCRdb trimmed public reads at Q25 via fastp, called clones via MiXCR and kept in-frame beta chains. One record per CDR3 amino acid sequence lists the most common genes and DNA. The sample data list about 400,000 distinct CDR3 sequences, and about 14% of these were observed just once. 4% to 5.5% of the sample rests with the top ten. Sample: PBMCs, taken from the stem cell graft. The origin of this receptor is a human donor who donated a stem cell graft to a child with Fanconi anemia.

The DNA sequence is TGTGCCAGCAGCTCTTTCGGGACCCACGACACTGGAAACACCATATATTTT. This sequence encodes CASSSFGTHDTGNTIYF. Here the chain combines TRBV7-8 and TRBJ1-3; perhaps TRBD1 is the D gene, with 5 bases matching. The germline V gene encodes CDR1 SGHVS and CDR2 FQNEAQ. A distance of 18 bases separates the germline ends of V and J, which lose 4 bases and 2 bases respectively. From cysteine to phenylalanine, the CDR3 is 17 amino acids long. This entry keeps only the CDR3 DNA: 51 bases, framed from base 1. With all but the CDR3 taken from the reference TRBV7-8 and TRBJ1-3 genes, the full variable domain is: GAGVSQSPRYKVAKRGQDVALRCDPISGHVSLFWYQQALGQGPEFLTYFQNEAQLDKSGLPSDRFFAERPEGSVSTLKIQRTQQEDSAVYLCASSSFGTHDTGNTIYFGEGSWLTVV.